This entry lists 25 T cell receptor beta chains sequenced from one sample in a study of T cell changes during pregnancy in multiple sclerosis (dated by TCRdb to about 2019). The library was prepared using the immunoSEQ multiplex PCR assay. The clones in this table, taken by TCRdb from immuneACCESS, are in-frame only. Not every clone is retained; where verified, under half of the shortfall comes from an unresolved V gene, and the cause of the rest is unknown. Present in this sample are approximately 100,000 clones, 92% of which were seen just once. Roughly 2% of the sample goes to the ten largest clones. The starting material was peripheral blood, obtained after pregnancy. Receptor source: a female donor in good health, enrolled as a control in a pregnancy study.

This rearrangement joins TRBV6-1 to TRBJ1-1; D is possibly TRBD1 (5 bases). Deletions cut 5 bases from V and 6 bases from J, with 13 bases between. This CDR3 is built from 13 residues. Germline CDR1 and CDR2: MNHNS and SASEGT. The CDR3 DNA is TGTGCCAGCAGTTCCGCCGGGGGTGCTGAAGCTTTCTTT. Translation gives CASSSAGGAEAFF.

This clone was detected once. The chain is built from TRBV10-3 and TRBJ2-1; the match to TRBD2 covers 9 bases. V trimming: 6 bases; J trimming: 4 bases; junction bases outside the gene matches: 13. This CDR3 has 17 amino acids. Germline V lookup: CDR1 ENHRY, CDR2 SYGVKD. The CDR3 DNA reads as TGTGCCATCAGCCTCCTCGGTGCTAGCGGGGCATACAATGAGCAGTTCTTC. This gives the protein CAISLLGASGAYNEQFF.

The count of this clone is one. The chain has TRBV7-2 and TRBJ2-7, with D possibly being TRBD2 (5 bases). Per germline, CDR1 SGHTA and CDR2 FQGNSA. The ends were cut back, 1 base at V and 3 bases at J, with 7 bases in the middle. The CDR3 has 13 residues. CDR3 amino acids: CASSLGGDYEQYF. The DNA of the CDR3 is TGTGCCAGCAGCTTAGGGGGAGACTACGAGCAGTACTTC.

The CDR3 sequence: CASSATLGAGGAEQYF. CDR3 DNA sequence: TGCGCCAGCAGCGCCACCCTCGGGGCGGGAGGTGCCGAGCAGTACTTC. The chain couples TRBV10-2 to TRBJ2-7; 8 nucleotides agree with TRBD2. Germline CDR1 and CDR2: WSHSY and SAAADI. CDR3 length: 16 residues. V shed 6 bases, J shed 6 bases, and the junction held 16 bases outside the gene matches.

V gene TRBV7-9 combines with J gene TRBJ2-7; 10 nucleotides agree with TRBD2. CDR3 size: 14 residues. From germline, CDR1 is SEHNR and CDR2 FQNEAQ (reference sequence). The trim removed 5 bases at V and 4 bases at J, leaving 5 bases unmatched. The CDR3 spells CASSARTSGYEQYF. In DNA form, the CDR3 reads TGTGCCAGCAGCGCCCGGACTAGCGGATACGAGCAGTACTTC.

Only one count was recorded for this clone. DNA of the CDR3: TGTGCCAGCAGCTTAGGTGGCGGGGGGTTCGGCACAGATACGCAGTATTTT. It is translated as CASSLGGGGFGTDTQYF. The J gene is TRBJ2-3, the V gene TRBV13, with 8 bases identical to TRBD2. The trim removed 0 bases at V and 1 base at J, leaving 6 bases unmatched. The CDR3 runs 17 residues. The germline V gene encodes CDR1 PRHDT and CDR2 FYEKMQ (reference sequence).

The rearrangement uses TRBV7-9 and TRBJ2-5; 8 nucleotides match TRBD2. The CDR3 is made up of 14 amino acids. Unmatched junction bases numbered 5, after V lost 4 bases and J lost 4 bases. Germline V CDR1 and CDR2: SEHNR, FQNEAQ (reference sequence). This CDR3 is CASSYGSGAETQYF. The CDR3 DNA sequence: TGTGCCAGCAGCTACGGTAGCGGGGCAGAGACCCAGTACTTC.

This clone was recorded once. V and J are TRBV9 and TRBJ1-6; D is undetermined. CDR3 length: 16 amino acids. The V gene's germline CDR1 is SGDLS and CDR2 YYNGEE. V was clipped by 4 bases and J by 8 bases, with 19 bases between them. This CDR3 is CASSPSRVREHSPLHF. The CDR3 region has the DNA TGTGCCAGCAGCCCCTCACGGGTGCGGGAGCATTCACCCCTCCACTTT.

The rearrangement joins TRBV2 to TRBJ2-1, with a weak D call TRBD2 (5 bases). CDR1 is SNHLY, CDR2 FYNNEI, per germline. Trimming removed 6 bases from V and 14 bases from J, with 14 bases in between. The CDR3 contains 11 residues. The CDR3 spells CASSLTNSEFF. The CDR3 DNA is TGTGCCAGCAGCTTGACTAATAGCGAGTTCTTC.

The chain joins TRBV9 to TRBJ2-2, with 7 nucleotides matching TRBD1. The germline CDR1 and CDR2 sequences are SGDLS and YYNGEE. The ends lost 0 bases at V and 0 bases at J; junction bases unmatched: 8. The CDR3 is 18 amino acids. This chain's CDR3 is CASSVGTIDRANTGELFF. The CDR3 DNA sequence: TGTGCCAGCAGCGTAGGAACGATCGACAGGGCGAACACCGGGGAGCTGTTTTTT.

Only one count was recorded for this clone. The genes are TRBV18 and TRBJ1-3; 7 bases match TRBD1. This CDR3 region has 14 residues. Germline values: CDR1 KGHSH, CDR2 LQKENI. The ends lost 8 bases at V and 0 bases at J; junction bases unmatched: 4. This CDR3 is CASTTGVSGNTIYF. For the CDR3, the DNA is TGTGCCAGCACCACAGGGGTCTCTGGAAACACCATATATTTT.

CDR3 bases: TGTGCCAGCAACTTCTATGGCTACACCTTC. This sequence encodes CASNFYGYTF. The chain recombines TRBV2 with TRBJ1-2; D is undetermined. The CDR3 runs to 10 residues. Germline assignment: CDR1 SNHLY and CDR2 FYNNEI. V lost 7 bases and J lost 4, with 4 bases in between. The whole variable domain, filled in from reference TRBV2 and TRBJ1-2, reads EPEVTQTPSHQVTQMGQEVILRCVPISNHLYFYWYRQILGQKVEFLVSFYNNEISEKSEIFDDQFSVERPDGSNFTLKIRSTKLEDSAMYFCASNFYGYTFGSGTRLTVV.

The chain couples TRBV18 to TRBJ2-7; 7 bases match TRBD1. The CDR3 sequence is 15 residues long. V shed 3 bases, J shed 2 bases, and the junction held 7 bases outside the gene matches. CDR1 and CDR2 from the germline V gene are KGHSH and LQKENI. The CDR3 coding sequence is TGTGCCAGCTCACCCGCCGGGACAGCAACCTACGAGCAGTACTTC. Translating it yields CASSPAGTATYEQYF.

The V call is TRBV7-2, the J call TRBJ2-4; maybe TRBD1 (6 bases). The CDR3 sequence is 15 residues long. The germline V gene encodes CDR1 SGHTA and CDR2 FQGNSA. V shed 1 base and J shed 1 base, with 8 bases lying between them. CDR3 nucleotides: TGTGCCAGCAGCTTAGAAGGACAGGCCAAAAACATTCAGTACTTC. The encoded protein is CASSLEGQAKNIQYF.

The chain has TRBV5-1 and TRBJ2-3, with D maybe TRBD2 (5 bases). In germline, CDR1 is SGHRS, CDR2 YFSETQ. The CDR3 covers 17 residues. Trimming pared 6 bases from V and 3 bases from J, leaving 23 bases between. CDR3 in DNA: TGCGCCAGCACCCCATTTCCCCAGCGGACGGCGACAGATACGCAGTATTTT. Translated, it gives CASTPFPQRTATDTQYF.

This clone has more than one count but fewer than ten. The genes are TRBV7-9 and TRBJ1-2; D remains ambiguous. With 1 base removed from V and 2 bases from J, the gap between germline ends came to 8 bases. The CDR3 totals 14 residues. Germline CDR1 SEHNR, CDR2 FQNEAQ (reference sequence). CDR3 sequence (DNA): TGTGCCAGCAGCTTAGATTCCTACAACTATGGCTACACCTTC. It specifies CASSLDSYNYGYTF.

The CDR3 DNA follows: TGTGCCAGTACTAGCGGGGACCGGACAGATACGCAGTATTTT. Amino acids: CASTSGDRTDTQYF. This chain uses TRBV10-3 with TRBJ2-3; the match to TRBD2 covers 10 bases. V lost 10 bases, J lost 3 bases, and 7 bases stayed unmatched. The CDR3 extends over 14 amino acids. CDR1 and CDR2 (germline): ENHRY, SYGVKD.

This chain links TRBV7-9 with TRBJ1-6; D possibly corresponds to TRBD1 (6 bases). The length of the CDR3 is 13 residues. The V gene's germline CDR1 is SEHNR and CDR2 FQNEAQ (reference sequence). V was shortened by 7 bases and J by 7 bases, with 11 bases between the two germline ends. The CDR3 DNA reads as TGTGCCAGCATTCAGGGGACCAATTCACCCCTCCACTTT. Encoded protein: CASIQGTNSPLHF.

CDR3 coding DNA: TGTGCCACACGGACAGGGGCGCGGAACACCGGGGAGCTGTTTTTT. Translation gives CATRTGARNTGELFF. V gene TRBV19 combines with J gene TRBJ2-2; 9 bases map to TRBD1. In germline, CDR1 is LNHDA, CDR2 SQIVND (reference sequence). This CDR3 comprises 15 residues. Germline trimming cut 10 bases from V and 1 base from J; bases unmatched to any gene: 7.

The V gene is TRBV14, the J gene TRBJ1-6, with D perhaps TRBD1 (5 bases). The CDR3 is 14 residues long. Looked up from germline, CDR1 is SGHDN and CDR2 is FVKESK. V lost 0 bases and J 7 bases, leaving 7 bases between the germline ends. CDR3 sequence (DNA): TGTGCCAGCAGCCAAGAGACAGAAAATTCACCCCTCCACTTT. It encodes CASSQETENSPLHF.

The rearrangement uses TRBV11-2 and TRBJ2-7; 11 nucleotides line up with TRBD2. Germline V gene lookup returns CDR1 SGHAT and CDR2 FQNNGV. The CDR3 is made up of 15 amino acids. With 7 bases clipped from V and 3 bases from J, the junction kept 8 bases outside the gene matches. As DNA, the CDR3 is TGTGCCAGCAAAGGGTCTAGCGGGGGGATCTACGAGCAGTACTTC. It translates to CASKGSSGGIYEQYF.

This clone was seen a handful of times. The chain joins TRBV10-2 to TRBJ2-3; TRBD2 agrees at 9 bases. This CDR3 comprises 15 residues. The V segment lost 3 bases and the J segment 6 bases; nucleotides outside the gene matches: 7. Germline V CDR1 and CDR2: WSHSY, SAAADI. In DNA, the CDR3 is TGCGCCAGCAGTGATGGTCTAGCGGGGAGGGATACGCAGTATTTT. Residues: CASSDGLAGRDTQYF.

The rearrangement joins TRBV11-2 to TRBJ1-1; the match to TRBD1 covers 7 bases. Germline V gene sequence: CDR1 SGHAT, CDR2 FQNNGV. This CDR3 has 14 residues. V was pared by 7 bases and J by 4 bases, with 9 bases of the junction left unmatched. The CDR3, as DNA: TGTGCCAGCACCCTACAGGGGTCTGCCACTGAAGCTTTCTTT. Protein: CASTLQGSATEAFF. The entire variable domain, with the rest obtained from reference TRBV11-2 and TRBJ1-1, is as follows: EAGVAQSPRYKIIEKRQSVAFWCNPISGHATLYWYQQILGQGPKLLIQFQNNGVVDDSQLPKDRFSAERLKGVDSTLKIQPAKLEDSAVYLCASTLQGSATEAFFGQGTRLTVV.

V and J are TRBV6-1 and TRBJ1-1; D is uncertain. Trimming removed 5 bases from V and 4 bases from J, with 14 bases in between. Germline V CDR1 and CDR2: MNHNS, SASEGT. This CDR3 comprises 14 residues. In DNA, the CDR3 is TGTGCCAGCAGTCCCCCAGGTCGGGGCACTGAAGCTTTCTTT. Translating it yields CASSPPGRGTEAFF.

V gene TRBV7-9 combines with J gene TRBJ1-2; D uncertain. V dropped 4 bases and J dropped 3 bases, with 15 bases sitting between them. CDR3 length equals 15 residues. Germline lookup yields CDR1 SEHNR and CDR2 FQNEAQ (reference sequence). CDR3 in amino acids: CASSSRTGRDYGYTF. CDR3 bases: TGTGCCAGCAGCTCCAGGACGGGGAGGGACTATGGCTACACCTTC. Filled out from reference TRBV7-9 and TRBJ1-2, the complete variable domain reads DTGVSQNPRHKITKRGQNVTFRCDPISEHNRLYWYRQTLGQGPEFLTYFQNEAQLEKSRLLSDRFSAERPKGSFSTLEIQRTEQGDSAMYLCASSSRTGRDYGYTFGSGTRLTVV.